Below, 21 T cell receptor beta chains from the same sample are listed, as sequenced in a study of T cells in Graves' hyperthyroidism and ophthalmopathy. Amplification of TCR beta CDR3 regions used RNA as the template. Researchers ran a first-round RT-PCR on the TCR CDR3 using the HTBI primer set. MiXCR was run by TCRdb on the multiplex PCR reads, yielding one entry per CDR3 protein. The data contain about 590,000 distinct CDR3 sequences, 15% to 18% of them singletons. The sequenced sample consisted of blood. These receptors were taken from a woman in her 30s with Graves' hyperthyroidism.

The table lists this clonotype with a few counts. The chain recombines TRBV20-1 with TRBJ2-4; D might be TRBD1 (5 bases). V dropped 6 bases and J dropped 8 bases, with 14 bases sitting between them. Looked up from germline, CDR1 is DFQATT and CDR2 is SNEGSKA (reference sequence). The CDR3 consists of 12 residues. The CDR3 sequence: CSASPGFDIQYF. CDR3 in DNA: TGCAGTGCAAGCCCAGGGTTCGACATTCAGTACTTC.

This clonotype was detected ten times or more. The chain couples TRBV30 to TRBJ2-4; 11 bases line up with TRBD2. The V gene's germline CDR1 is GTSNPN and CDR2 SVGIG (reference sequence). The CDR3 spans 16 residues. The V gene end was trimmed by 5 bases and the J gene end by 3 bases; junction bases not matched to a gene: 9. The CDR3 loop is CAWGDGTSGLKNIQYF. CDR3 coding DNA: TGTGCCTGGGGCGACGGGACTAGCGGCCTCAAAAACATTCAGTACTTC.

This clonotype occurred many times. This chain joins TRBV6-1 and TRBJ2-7; TRBD2 aligns across 13 bases. The germline V gene encodes CDR1 MNHNS and CDR2 SASEGT. The CDR3 totals 18 residues. J was trimmed by 5 bases and V by 5 bases; bases with no gene match: 15. In DNA, the CDR3 is TGTGCCAGCAGTCACCAACCGGGACTAGCGGGAAAGGCCCACGAGCAGTACTTC. As protein: CASSHQPGLAGKAHEQYF.

This clonotype was found a few times. This chain joins TRBV19 and TRBJ2-2; 10 positions agree with TRBD2. V gave up 5 bases and J gave up 6 bases; unmatched junction bases: 9. CDR3 length: 16 amino acids. The germline gives CDR1 LNHDA, CDR2 SQIVND (reference sequence). The CDR3: CASSSSSGRGPGELFF. The CDR3 nucleotides are TGTGCCAGTAGTTCTTCTAGCGGGAGAGGTCCCGGGGAGCTGTTTTTT.

This clonotype was seen ten or more times. The chain has TRBV6-1 and TRBJ2-7; possibly TRBD1 for D (5 bases). Looked up from germline, CDR1 is MNHNS and CDR2 is SASEGT. The V end was cut by 6 bases, the J end by 4 bases, with 16 bases between. The CDR3 is made up of 14 amino acids. Written as DNA, the CDR3 is TGTGCCAGCAGCCCAGTGGGGCTCGGTTACGAGCAGTACTTC. Its translation: CASSPVGLGYEQYF.

This clonotype was detected ten times or more. The chain employs TRBV6-2 or TRBV6-3 and TRBJ2-5; 7 bases align to TRBD1. Looked up from germline, CDR1 is MNHEY and CDR2 is SVGEGT. There are 17 residues in the CDR3. Trimming removed 7 bases from V and 11 bases from J; junction bases left unmatched: 25. DNA for the CDR3: TGTGCCAGCACCGACCCATTTTACAGGGGCCCAAGCGAGGGTCAGTACTTC. Amino acid sequence: CASTDPFYRGPSEGQYF.

The chain links TRBV10-3 to TRBJ2-2, with 9 nucleotides matching TRBD2. Germline CDR1 is ENHRY and CDR2 is SYGVKD. This CDR3 is 16 amino acids long. Trimming removed 5 bases from V and 0 bases from J; junction bases left unmatched: 4. CDR3 protein: CAISSSGASNTGELFF. CDR3 DNA sequence: TGTGCCATCAGTTCTAGCGGGGCCTCGAACACCGGGGAGCTGTTTTTT.

This clonotype was seen ten or more times. This sequence joins TRBV20-1 and TRBJ2-3; perhaps TRBD2 as D (6 bases). V lost 3 bases and J 1 base, leaving 14 bases between the germline ends. The CDR3 extends over 15 amino acids. Germline loops: CDR1 DFQATT, CDR2 SNEGSKA (reference sequence). The CDR3 coding sequence is TGCAGTGCTAGGGCGGTAGCGGAGCGCACAGATACGCAGTATTTT. It is translated as CSARAVAERTDTQYF.

This clonotype was counted between two and nine times. The V gene is TRBV6-1, the J gene TRBJ2-2; 7 bases are a match to TRBD2. Germline lookup yields CDR1 MNHNS and CDR2 SASEGT. The ends lost 5 bases at V and 5 bases at J; junction bases unmatched: 17. This CDR3 spans 18 amino acids. This CDR3 is CASSTPDYRGSLTGELFF. The CDR3 DNA reads as TGTGCCAGCAGTACCCCTGACTATCGCGGGAGTTTAACCGGGGAGCTGTTTTTT.

This clonotype has only a few counts. The rearrangement uses TRBV20-1 and TRBJ1-1; 7 bases map to TRBD1. The CDR3 runs 15 residues. The germline CDR1 and CDR2 sequences are DFQATT and SNEGSKA (reference sequence). Germline trimming cut 0 bases from V and 0 bases from J; bases unmatched to any gene: 4. The CDR3 sequence: CSARDLQGMNTEAFF. In DNA, the CDR3 is TGCAGTGCTAGAGACCTACAGGGGATGAACACTGAAGCTTTCTTT.

This clonotype was counted many times. CDR3: CASSQDGGLLNTEAFF. The CDR3 DNA sequence: TGTGCCAGCAGCCAAGACGGGGGGTTGTTAAACACTGAAGCTTTCTTT. The chain joins TRBV6-1 to TRBJ1-1; possibly TRBD1 for D (5 bases). With 6 bases removed from V and 2 bases from J, the gap between germline ends came to 19 bases. Germline CDR1 MNHNS, CDR2 SASEGT. The CDR3 has 16 residues.

This clonotype was counted between two and nine times. V is TRBV28 and J is TRBJ2-2; 8 nucleotides align to TRBD2. CDR3 size: 17 residues. Germline V gene data show CDR1 as MDHEN and CDR2 as SYDVKM. J gave up 5 bases and V 2 bases, and 10 bases lay outside the gene matches. The CDR3 nucleotides are TGTGCCAGCAGTTTAGCGGGAGGACCATCCCGTACCGGGGAGCTGTTTTTT. As protein: CASSLAGGPSRTGELFF.

This clonotype was recorded only once. The rearrangement links TRBV6-5 to TRBJ1-2; 10 bases agree with TRBD1. The CDR3 length is 15 residues. The germline V gene encodes CDR1 MNHEY and CDR2 SVGAGI. Losses at the gene ends were 0 bases for V and 6 bases for J; bases not matched to a gene: 4. The CDR3 DNA reads TGTGCCAGCAGTTACTCTCGACAGGGGGCGAATGGCTACACCTTC. Translated: CASSYSRQGANGYTF.

This clonotype appeared a few times. The chain links TRBV12-3 or TRBV12-4 to TRBJ1-5; 8 nucleotides agree with TRBD1. J was trimmed by 0 bases and V by 8 bases; bases with no gene match: 3. The CDR3 loop spans 14 amino acids. The CDR3 sequence is CASAGGISNQPQHF. CDR3 DNA sequence: TGTGCCAGCGCAGGGGGCATTAGCAATCAGCCCCAGCATTTT.

The chain recombines TRBV24-1 with TRBJ2-2, with TRBD1 matching over 7 bases. This CDR3 is 14 amino acids long. The trim removed 12 bases at V and 0 bases at J, leaving 6 bases unmatched. Germline CDR1 and CDR2: KGHDR and SFDVKD. CDR3 DNA sequence: TGTGCCGTCGGACAGGTAGCGAACACCGGGGAGCTGTTTTTT. The encoded protein is CAVGQVANTGELFF.

Only a few counts were recorded for this clonotype. This chain joins TRBV4-2 and TRBJ2-1, with 8 bases that match TRBD1. V was pared by 3 bases and J by 7 bases, with 8 bases of the junction left unmatched. CDR3 length: 15 residues. Germline loops: CDR1 LGHNA, CDR2 YNFKEQ. The DNA of the CDR3 is TGTGCCAGCAGCCAGGACCGGGACAGGATGAATGAGCAGTTCTTC. This codes for CASSQDRDRMNEQFF.

Ten or more counts support this clonotype. V gene TRBV7-9 combines with J gene TRBJ2-3; D tentatively reads TRBD1 or TRBD2 (6 bases each). Looked up from germline, CDR1 is SEHNR and CDR2 is FQNEAQ (reference sequence). This CDR3 contains 14 residues. Between the trimmed V and J ends, which lost 7 bases and 0 bases, there was a span of 11 bases. The chain's CDR3 is CASKGGLSTDTQYF. For the CDR3, the DNA is TGTGCCAGCAAGGGGGGCCTTAGCACAGATACGCAGTATTTT.

This clonotype was counted ten times or more. The V call is TRBV30, the J call TRBJ2-7, with 8 bases that match TRBD1. The trim removed 0 bases at V and 4 bases at J, leaving 5 bases unmatched. The CDR3 runs to 14 residues. Germline V gene data show CDR1 as GTSNPN and CDR2 as SVGIG (reference sequence). This chain's CDR3 is CAWSVGQGAYEQYF. The CDR3 DNA follows: TGTGCCTGGAGTGTAGGGCAGGGGGCGTACGAGCAGTACTTC.

In regard to this clonotype: A much more abundant neighbour one base away suggests this may be a read error. This chain connects TRBV20-1 to TRBJ2-7; D tentatively reads TRBD1 or TRBD2 (5 bases each). The V gene's germline CDR1 is DFQATT and CDR2 SNEGSKA (reference sequence). This CDR3 contains 15 residues. V was cut by 6 bases and J by 3 bases, with 21 bases left in between. The CDR3 here is CSADAPTREFYEQYF. The CDR3 DNA is TGCAGTGCCGACGCACCCACCAGGGAGTTCTACGAGCAGTACTTC.

V is TRBV5-1 and J is TRBJ2-7; D might be TRBD1 or TRBD2, each matching 7 bases. In germline, CDR1 is SGHRS, CDR2 YFSETQ. The CDR3 loop spans 14 amino acids. V was pared by 4 bases and J by 6 bases, with 17 bases between. The chain's CDR3 is CASSGGDSSREQYF. CDR3 bases: TGCGCCAGCAGCGGGGGGGACAGCAGTCGCGAGCAGTACTTC.

Remarks on this clonotype: One base away lies a much larger clone, so this may be a sequencing read error. In DNA, the CDR3 is TGTGCCAGCAGTGCGAATGGGCCCCAGAATTTT. It is translated as CASSANGPQNF. The chain joins TRBV2 to TRBJ1-5; unclear D gene. CDR3 length equals 11 residues. Germline loops: CDR1 SNHLY, CDR2 FYNNEI.